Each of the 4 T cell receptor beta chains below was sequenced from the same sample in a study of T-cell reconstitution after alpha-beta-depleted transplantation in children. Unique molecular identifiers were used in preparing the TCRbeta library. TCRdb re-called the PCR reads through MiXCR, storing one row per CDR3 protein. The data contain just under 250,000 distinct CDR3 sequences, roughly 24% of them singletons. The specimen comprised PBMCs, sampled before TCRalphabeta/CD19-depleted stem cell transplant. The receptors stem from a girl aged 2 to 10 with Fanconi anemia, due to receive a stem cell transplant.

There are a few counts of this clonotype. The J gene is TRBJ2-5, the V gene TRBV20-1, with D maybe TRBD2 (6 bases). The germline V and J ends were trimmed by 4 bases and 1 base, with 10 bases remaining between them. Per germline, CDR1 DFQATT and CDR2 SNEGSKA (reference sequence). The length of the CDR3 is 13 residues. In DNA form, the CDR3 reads TGCAGTGCTACAATAGCGGTCCAAGAGACCCAGTACTTC. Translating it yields CSATIAVQETQYF.

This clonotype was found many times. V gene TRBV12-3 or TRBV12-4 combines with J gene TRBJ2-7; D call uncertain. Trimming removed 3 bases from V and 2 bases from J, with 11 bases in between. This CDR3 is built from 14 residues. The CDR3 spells CASSFQLPPYEQYF. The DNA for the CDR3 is TGTGCCAGCAGTTTTCAGCTGCCTCCCTACGAGCAGTACTTC.

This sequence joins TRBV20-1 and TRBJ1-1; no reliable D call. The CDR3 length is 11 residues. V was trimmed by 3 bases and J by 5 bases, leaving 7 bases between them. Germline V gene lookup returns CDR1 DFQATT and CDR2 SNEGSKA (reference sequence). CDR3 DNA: TGCAGTGCTAGTAGGCGTACTGAAGCTTTCTTT. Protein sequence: CSASRRTEAFF.

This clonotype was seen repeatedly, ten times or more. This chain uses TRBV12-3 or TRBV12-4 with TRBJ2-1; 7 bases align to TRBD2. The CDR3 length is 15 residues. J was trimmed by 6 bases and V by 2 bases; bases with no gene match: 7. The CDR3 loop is CASSLRSGAINEQFF. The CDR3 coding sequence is TGTGCCAGCAGTTTAAGGAGCGGGGCGATCAATGAGCAGTTCTTC.